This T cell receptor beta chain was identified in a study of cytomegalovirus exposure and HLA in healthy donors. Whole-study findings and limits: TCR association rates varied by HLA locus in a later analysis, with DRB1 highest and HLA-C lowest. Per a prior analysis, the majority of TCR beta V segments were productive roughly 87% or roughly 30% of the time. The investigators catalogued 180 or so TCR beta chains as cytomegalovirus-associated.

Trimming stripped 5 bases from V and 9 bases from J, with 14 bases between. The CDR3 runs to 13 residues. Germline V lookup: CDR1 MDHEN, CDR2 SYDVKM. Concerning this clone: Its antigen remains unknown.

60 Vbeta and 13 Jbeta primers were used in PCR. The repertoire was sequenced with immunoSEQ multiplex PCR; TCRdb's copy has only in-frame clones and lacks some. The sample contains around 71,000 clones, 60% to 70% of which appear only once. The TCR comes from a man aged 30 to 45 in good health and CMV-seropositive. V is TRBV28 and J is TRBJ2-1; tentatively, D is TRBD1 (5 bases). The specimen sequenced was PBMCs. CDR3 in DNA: TGTGCCAGCAGTCTCGGAGTTAGGGGTGAGCAGTTCTTC. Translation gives CASSLGVRGEQFF.